One sample yielded the 30 T cell receptor beta chains listed below, sequenced in a study of neurological immune-mediated disorders. One entry per CDR3 protein, called by TCRdb with MiXCR from the 5' RACE reads. In the table there are around 56,000 distinct CDR3 sequences, about 24% of which are singletons. Time point denoted: technical triplicate 2. Sequenced material: PBMCs. These receptors were taken from a man in his fifties or sixties with HTLV-1-associated myelopathy (HAM/TSP).

This clonotype occurred many times. This sequence joins TRBV7-3 and TRBJ2-3; a weak D match, TRBD2 (6 bases). V was cut by 5 bases and J by 1 base, with 16 bases left in between. This CDR3 spans 16 amino acids. CDR1 and CDR2 (germline): SGHTA, FQGTGA. The CDR3 DNA reads as TGTGCCAGCAGCCTTTTCGGGGGTCTCGGCACAGATACGCAGTATTTT. It specifies CASSLFGGLGTDTQYF.

The gene calls are TRBV10-3 and TRBJ2-1; unclear D gene. The CDR3 extends over 14 amino acids. The V end lost 8 bases, the J end lost 0 bases, and 11 bases lay between the germline ends. CDR1 and CDR2 from the germline V gene are ENHRY and SYGVKD. The DNA for the CDR3 is TGTGCCATCGTGACGGTGAGCTCCTACAATGAGCAGTTCTTC. It codes for CAIVTVSSYNEQFF.

This clonotype has a count of ten or more. The chain recombines TRBV29-1 with TRBJ2-1; D is unclear. Germline V gene lookup returns CDR1 SQVTM and CDR2 ANQGSEA. V lost 3 bases and J lost 7, with 16 bases in between. CDR3 length: 14 amino acids. CDR3 loop: CSVDSVPPGNEQFF. CDR3 DNA sequence: TGCAGCGTTGACTCAGTCCCCCCCGGGAATGAGCAGTTCTTC.

This clonotype was seen many times. This rearrangement joins TRBV12-3 or TRBV12-4 to TRBJ2-6; TRBD2 matches at 10 bases. V lost 3 bases to trimming and J lost 3 bases; unmatched junction nucleotides: 8. The length of the CDR3 is 18 residues. For the CDR3, the DNA is TGTGCCAGCAGTTTCCCTAGCGGGAGAAGCTTTGGGGCCAACGTCCTGACTTTC. It yields the protein CASSFPSGRSFGANVLTF.

Many counts were recorded for this clonotype. The V call is TRBV10-2, the J call TRBJ1-1; TRBD1 aligns across 7 bases. CDR1 and CDR2 from the germline V gene are WSHSY and SAAADI. CDR3 length: 17 residues. Trimming at V came to 6 bases and at J to 0 bases, leaving 13 bases not matched to a gene. The CDR3 sequence is CASRGSGTVHLNTEAFF. CDR3 nucleotides: TGCGCCAGCAGGGGCAGCGGGACAGTTCACTTGAACACTGAAGCTTTCTTT.

This clonotype was detected many times. This chain connects TRBV5-1 to TRBJ2-6; D is possibly TRBD1 or TRBD2 (5 bases each). CDR3 length equals 19 residues. Germline V gene sequence: CDR1 SGHRS, CDR2 YFSETQ. V lost 9 bases, J lost 1 base, and 26 bases lay in between. In DNA, the CDR3 is TGCGCCACTCGTTGGTACCCCGGGACCACCCAATCTGGGGCCAACGTCCTGACTTTC. This sequence encodes CATRWYPGTTQSGANVLTF.

The chain has TRBV15 and TRBJ1-5; D gene uncertain. Trimming cost V 8 bases and J 2 bases, with 13 bases left between them. The germline CDR1 and CDR2 sequences are LNHNV and YYDKDF (reference sequence). The CDR3 totals 14 residues. CDR3 sequence: CATAWSAGNQPQHF. CDR3 coding DNA: TGTGCCACCGCTTGGTCGGCCGGCAATCAGCCCCAGCATTTT.

This clonotype is judged medium-sized. The chain combines TRBV5-1 with TRBJ2-1; TRBD1 agrees at 10 bases. CDR1 is SGHRS, CDR2 YFSETQ, per germline. The CDR3 length is 15 residues. J gave up 4 bases and V 5 bases, and 6 bases lay outside the gene matches. CDR3 coding DNA: TGCGCCAGCAGGGAACCGGGACAGGGGTACAATGAGCAGTTCTTC. Encoded protein: CASREPGQGYNEQFF.

There are many counts of this clonotype. The DNA for the CDR3 is TGTGCCAGCAGTGGACTAGCGGGATCCACCTACGAGCAGTACTTC. As protein: CASSGLAGSTYEQYF. The chain recombines TRBV11-2 with TRBJ2-7; 12 nucleotides line up with TRBD2. CDR1 SGHAT and CDR2 FQNNGV come from the germline V gene. The CDR3 totals 15 residues. J lost 2 bases, V lost 6 bases, and 5 bases had no gene match.

This clonotype was seen ten or more times. The DNA of the CDR3 is TGTGCCAGCAGCTCCGAGTTTCAAGAGACCCAGTACTTC. It yields the protein CASSSEFQETQYF. V and J are TRBV7-9 and TRBJ2-5, with D uncertain. The germline V gene encodes CDR1 SEHNR and CDR2 FQNEAQ (reference sequence). Trimming stripped 4 bases from V and 2 bases from J, with 8 bases between. This CDR3 spans 13 amino acids.

This clonotype was detected many times. V and J are TRBV20-1 and TRBJ2-7, with a weak D call TRBD2 (5 bases). V dropped 2 bases and J dropped 5 bases, with 19 bases sitting between them. Germline V gives CDR1 DFQATT, CDR2 SNEGSKA (reference sequence). The CDR3 is 15 residues long. CDR3: CSARIPLGFSDEQYF. The CDR3 DNA reads TGCAGTGCTAGAATCCCTCTGGGGTTTAGCGACGAGCAGTACTTC.

V gene TRBV5-1 combines with J gene TRBJ2-2; 7 bases line up with TRBD1. The CDR3 spans 14 residues. Germline V CDR1 and CDR2: SGHRS, YFSETQ. V dropped 4 bases and J dropped 6; count of bases not matched to a gene: 6. The DNA for the CDR3 is TGCGCCAGCAGCCGCACTACAGGGGCCGGGGAGCTGTTTTTT. Translation: CASSRTTGAGELFF.

The sample holds many counts of this clonotype. The chain employs TRBV20-1 and TRBJ2-1; 8 nucleotides agree with TRBD1. Germline V gene data show CDR1 as DFQATT and CDR2 as SNEGSKA (reference sequence). V lost 4 bases and J lost 2; bases outside the gene matches: 10. The CDR3 consists of 16 residues. CDR3 residues: CSAKGVQGAAYNEQFF. In nucleotides, the CDR3 is TGCAGTGCTAAGGGGGTTCAGGGGGCTGCCTACAATGAGCAGTTCTTC.

This clonotype was counted ten times or more. The chain couples TRBV10-3 to TRBJ2-3; TRBD1 might be the D (5 bases). The CDR3 has 15 residues. The germline V gene encodes CDR1 ENHRY and CDR2 SYGVKD. Trimming stripped 0 bases from V and 3 bases from J, with 10 bases between. The chain's CDR3 is CAISESKGATDTQYF. CDR3 DNA: TGTGCCATCAGTGAGTCTAAAGGGGCAACAGATACGCAGTATTTT.

The sample holds many counts of this clonotype. The chain employs TRBV7-8 and TRBJ2-7, with a possible D match to TRBD1 (5 bases). Germline loops: CDR1 SGHVS, CDR2 FQNEAQ. V was trimmed by 3 bases and J by 9 bases, leaving 12 bases between them. The CDR3 loop spans 12 amino acids. The DNA of the CDR3 is TGTGCCAGCAGCTTGTCCCTTGGGGCGCAGTACTTC. This encodes CASSLSLGAQYF.

This clonotype was recorded many times. The V and J genes are TRBV5-1 and TRBJ2-7; TRBD2 agrees at 10 bases. The CDR3 runs to 16 residues. Trimming removed 2 bases from V and 2 bases from J; junction bases left unmatched: 7. Germline V lookup: CDR1 SGHRS, CDR2 YFSETQ. The CDR3 DNA reads TGCGCCAGCAGCTTAAATCCTAGCGGGGGAACCTACGAGCAGTACTTC. The encoded protein is CASSLNPSGGTYEQYF.

J is TRBJ2-2 and V is TRBV12-3 or TRBV12-4; 10 bases match TRBD2. This CDR3 spans 17 amino acids. V lost 4 bases and J lost 4; bases outside the gene matches: 9. CDR3 sequence (DNA): TGTGCCAGCAGTTCCTCCGCGGGGACTAGCGTCACCGGGGAGCTGTTTTTT. As protein: CASSSSAGTSVTGELFF.

This clonotype came up many times. This chain connects TRBV7-8 to TRBJ2-1, with D possibly matching TRBD2 (6 bases). CDR1 and CDR2 (germline): SGHVS, FQNEAQ. CDR3 size: 15 residues. Trimming removed 2 bases from V and 5 bases from J, with 13 bases in between. The CDR3 DNA sequence: TGTGCCAGCAGCTTACACGGGAGAGGGGACAATGAGCAGTTCTTC. Translated, it gives CASSLHGRGDNEQFF.

This clonotype was seen repeatedly, ten times or more. The chain carries TRBV28 and TRBJ2-7; D is possibly TRBD2 (5 bases). The length of the CDR3 is 16 residues. Germline loops: CDR1 MDHEN, CDR2 SYDVKM. Trimming left V 4 bases short and J 0 bases short, with 16 bases between. CDR3 sequence (DNA): TGTGCCAGCAGTTCTCACTGGTGGGAGCGCTCCTACGAGCAGTACTTC. Its translation: CASSSHWWERSYEQYF.

The CDR3 sequence: CSAREPKGRGHGYTF. The CDR3 coding sequence is TGCAGTGCTAGAGAACCCAAGGGCAGGGGCCATGGCTACACCTTC. The chain is built from TRBV20-1 and TRBJ1-2, with a tentative D call TRBD1 (6 bases). The germline gives CDR1 DFQATT, CDR2 SNEGSKA (reference sequence). There are 15 residues in the CDR3. Trimming pared 0 bases from V and 6 bases from J, leaving 17 bases between.

This clonotype was detected ten times or more. The rearrangement uses TRBV5-1 and TRBJ2-7, with 7 bases that match TRBD2. This CDR3 is built from 12 residues. CDR1 is SGHRS, CDR2 YFSETQ, per germline. V shed 4 bases and J 7 bases; nucleotides not matched to a gene: 5. The CDR3 here is CASSGDGGEQYF. In DNA form, the CDR3 reads TGCGCCAGCAGCGGGGACGGGGGGGAGCAGTACTTC.

This clonotype was seen many times. The V and J genes are TRBV7-2 and TRBJ2-1; D is unclear. Per the germline V gene, CDR1 is SGHTA and CDR2 is FQGNSA. This CDR3 comprises 13 residues. V was clipped by 1 base and J by 9 bases, with 10 bases between them. As DNA, the CDR3 is TGTGCCAGCAGCTTAGGGCAGGTCGGTGAGCAGTTCTTC. It is translated as CASSLGQVGEQFF.

This clonotype has a count of ten or more. V usage is TRBV7-2 and J usage is TRBJ1-2; tentatively, D is TRBD1 (6 bases). Germline V gives CDR1 SGHTA, CDR2 FQGNSA. Between the trimmed V and J ends, which lost 8 bases and 3 bases, there was a span of 10 bases. The CDR3 totals 12 residues. The CDR3 sequence is CASSQGHYGYTF. Written as DNA, the CDR3 is TGTGCCAGCTCGCAGGGGCACTATGGCTACACCTTC.

This clonotype was seen at least ten times. This rearrangement joins TRBV12-3 or TRBV12-4 to TRBJ2-5, with D perhaps TRBD2 (6 bases). The CDR3 runs 16 residues. V lost 5 bases, J lost 1 base, and 17 bases lay in between. Here the CDR3 DNA reads TGTGCCAGCAGTCCCCCCCTCCGGGAGACCCAAGAGACCCAGTACTTC. It is translated as CASSPPLRETQETQYF.

Points on this clonotype: An end of the junction does not agree with germline; a read error may underlie this. This chain uses TRBV29-1 with TRBJ2-7; D may be TRBD2 (7 bases). Looked up from germline, CDR1 is SQVTM and CDR2 is ANQGSEA. There are 14 residues in the CDR3. The CDR3 reads CSVVLREGVYKQYF. DNA of the CDR3: TGCAGCGTTGTTTTAAGGGAGGGGGTCTACAAGCAGTACTTC.

This chain uses TRBV6-2 or TRBV6-3 with TRBJ2-1; TRBD2 agrees at 12 bases. This CDR3 contains 15 residues. CDR1 MNHEY and CDR2 SVGEGT come from the germline V gene. V was pared by 2 bases and J by 4 bases, with 0 bases of the junction left unmatched. The CDR3 nucleotides are TGTGCCAGCAGTTACCTAGCGGGAGGGTACAATGAGCAGTTCTTC. Residues: CASSYLAGGYNEQFF.

The chain joins TRBV7-9 to TRBJ2-5; 8 bases are shared with TRBD1. Germline assignment: CDR1 SEHNR and CDR2 FQNEAQ (reference sequence). The J segment lost 5 bases and the V segment lost 7 bases, leaving 6 bases of the junction unmatched. The CDR3 runs to 13 residues. The DNA for the CDR3 is TGTGCCAGCATGATTACAGGGGGGGAGACCCAGTACTTC. This translates into CASMITGGETQYF.

The V gene is TRBV5-1, the J gene TRBJ1-5; 11 bases fit TRBD1. Per the germline V gene, CDR1 is SGHRS and CDR2 is YFSETQ. V lost 4 bases, J lost 13 bases, and 13 bases stayed unmatched. CDR3 length equals 15 residues. This CDR3 is CASSVSGTGGQTQHF. CDR3 sequence (DNA): TGCGCCAGCAGCGTTTCCGGGACAGGGGGTCAGACTCAGCATTTT.

Ten or more counts support this clonotype. The CDR3 DNA reads TGCAGTGCTAGAGCCCGGGGCCCCAATCAGCCCCAGCATTTT. It specifies CSARARGPNQPQHF. This rearrangement joins TRBV20-1 to TRBJ1-5, with D tentatively TRBD1 (5 bases). Germline assignment: CDR1 DFQATT and CDR2 SNEGSKA (reference sequence). V gave up 1 base and J gave up 3 bases, with 10 bases separating them. The CDR3 contains 14 residues.

This clonotype was picked up many times. The chain employs TRBV12-3 or TRBV12-4 and TRBJ2-7; D is perhaps TRBD2 (5 bases). The CDR3 totals 13 residues. V shed 4 bases and J shed 2 bases, with 9 bases lying between them. The CDR3 reads CASSSPSPYEQYF. In DNA, the CDR3 is TGTGCCAGCAGTTCGCCTAGCCCCTACGAGCAGTACTTC.